Listed below are T cell receptor beta chains from one sample, sequenced in a study of blood T cell repertoires in COVID-19. Generated by immunoSEQ multiplex PCR, the TCRdb table keeps only in-frame clones and is missing some. The sample includes 310,000 or so clones, approximately 90% of them seen just once. Sequenced: peripheral blood. The receptors here all came from a woman in her fifties or sixties with active or convalescent COVID-19. Each CDR3 is given with its conserved first and last residue. The D gene is left open where the match is weak. Expanded clones are given a class, and other clones once, few, many or no size at all.

- | TRBD1 | TRBJ1-5 | TRBV2 | CASSGTGVNQPQHF | TGTGCCAGCAGTGGGACAGGGGTCAATCAGCCCCAGCATTTT
- | TRBD1 | TRBJ1-2 | TRBV30 | CAWSVTGTGYGYTF | TGTGCCTGGAGTGTAACTGGGACAGGATATGGCTACACCTTC
- | - | TRBJ1-3 | TRBV9 | CASSAGTQGNTIYF | TGTGCCAGCAGCGCCGGGACTCAGGGAAACACCATATATTTT
- | TRBD1 | TRBJ2-7 | TRBV28 | CASSFPGQSYEQYF | TGTGCCAGCAGTTTCCCGGGACAGTCCTACGAGCAGTACTTC
- | TRBD1 | TRBJ2-1 | TRBV29-1 | CSVGGTGFSYNEQFF | TGCAGCGTTGGTGGGACAGGATTTTCCTACAATGAGCAGTTCTTC
- | TRBD1 | TRBJ1-2 | TRBV27 | CASSITQQGNYGYTF | TGTGCCAGCTCTATAACCCAACAGGGGAACTATGGCTACACCTTC
once | TRBD1 | TRBJ1-2 | TRBV7-2 | CASSPRQGRYGYTF | TGTGCCAGCAGCCCTCGACAGGGGCGCTATGGCTACACCTTC
- | TRBD1 | TRBJ1-5 | TRBV10-3 | CAISEEGGRQPQHF | TGTGCCATCAGTGAGGAAGGGGGCCGGCAGCCCCAGCATTTT
- | - | TRBJ2-7 | TRBV6-2/TRBV6-3 | CASSPPRQKSYEQYF | TGTGCCAGCAGTCCCCCTCGACAGAAATCCTACGAGCAGTACTTC
- | - | TRBJ1-2 | TRBV5-1 | CASSSDSGGYTF | TGCGCCAGCAGCTCAGACAGTGGCGGCTACACCTTC
- | TRBD2 | TRBJ2-7 | TRBV20-1 | CSASPSGLAYEQYF | TGCAGTGCTAGTCCTAGCGGGTTAGCCTACGAGCAGTACTTC
few | TRBD2 | TRBJ2-5 | TRBV10-3 | CAISLGLAETQYF | TGTGCCATCAGTCTTGGACTAGCAGAGACCCAGTACTTC
once | TRBD2 | TRBJ2-1 | TRBV19 | CASSRLAGGHSSYNEQFF | TGTGCCAGTAGTAGACTAGCGGGAGGCCACAGCTCCTACAATGAGCAGTTCTTC
- | TRBD1 | TRBJ1-2 | TRBV27 | CASSLREGAGYTF | TGTGCCAGCAGTTTACGAGAGGGGGCAGGCTACACCTTC
- | TRBD2 | TRBJ2-7 | TRBV15 | CATSRGRTSPHEQYF | TGTGCCACCAGCAGAGGCCGGACTAGCCCCCACGAGCAGTACTTC
- | TRBD1 | TRBJ1-5 | TRBV15 | CATSRDQTGWEPQHF | TGTGCCACCAGCAGAGATCAGACAGGGTGGGAGCCCCAGCATTTT
- | TRBD1 | TRBJ2-7 | TRBV18 | CASSPRGQGYEQYF | TGTGCCAGCTCACCACGGGGACAGGGCTACGAGCAGTACTTC
- | TRBD1 | TRBJ2-5 | TRBV28 | CASSLMGQTRKETQYF | TGTGCCAGCAGTTTAATGGGACAGACGAGAAAAGAGACCCAGTACTTC
- | - | TRBJ2-5 | TRBV2 | CASNFIRETQYF | TGTGCCAGCAACTTTATTAGAGAGACCCAGTACTTC
- | - | TRBJ2-1 | TRBV7-9 | CASSSIALGVADIYNEQFF | TGTGCCAGCAGCTCCATAGCGCTAGGGGTAGCGGATATTTACAATGAGCAGTTCTTC
- | - | TRBJ2-2 | TRBV7-6 | CASSPGGTGELFF | TGTGCCAGCAGCCCAGGGGGGACCGGGGAGCTGTTTTTT
- | TRBD1 | TRBJ1-2 | TRBV6-2/TRBV6-3 | CASSRDRVLAYGYTF | TGTGCCAGCAGTCGGGACAGGGTTTTGGCCTATGGCTACACCTTC
once | - | TRBJ2-5 | TRBV7-2 | CASSRLASQETQYF | TGTGCCAGCAGCCGGCTAGCGAGCCAAGAGACCCAGTACTTC
- | TRBD1 | TRBJ2-3 | TRBV6-5 | CASSPGGDTQYF | TGTGCCAGCAGCCCAGGGGGCGATACGCAGTATTTT
- | TRBD1 | TRBJ2-3 | TRBV30 | CAWSPGTGRADTQYF | TGTGCCTGGAGTCCCGGGACAGGGAGGGCAGATACGCAGTATTTT
- | TRBD2 | TRBJ2-4 | TRBV14 | CASSPGTSGSAGNIQYF | TGTGCCAGCAGCCCAGGGACTAGCGGGAGCGCGGGAAACATTCAGTACTTC
- | - | TRBJ2-7 | TRBV5-5 | CASSLDREGTPLF | TGTGCCAGCAGCCTGGACCGAGAGGGTACCCCTCTCTTC
- | TRBD1 | TRBJ2-3 | TRBV19 | CASSILTGDLTDTQYF | TGTGCCAGTAGTATCCTCACAGGGGACCTCACAGATACGCAGTATTTT
once | - | TRBJ1-4 | TRBV6-2/TRBV6-3 | CASSSDRLGTATNEKLFF | TGTGCCAGCAGCTCTGACAGGCTCGGAACCGCAACTAATGAAAAACTGTTTTTT
- | - | TRBJ2-5 | TRBV5-6 | CATGGPGETQYF | TGTGCCACAGGAGGCCCGGGAGAGACCCAGTACTTC
- | TRBD2 | TRBJ2-7 | TRBV28 | CASSGIGLLAGAPYEQYF | TGTGCCAGCAGTGGAATAGGGTTACTAGCGGGGGCCCCCTACGAGCAGTACTTC
- | - | TRBJ1-1 | TRBV2 | CASSPKNTEAFF | TGTGCCAGCAGTCCCAAGAACACTGAAGCTTTCTTT
once | - | TRBJ1-6 | TRBV5-1 | CASSFGRNSPLHF | TGCGCCAGCAGCTTCGGCAGGAATTCACCCCTCCACTTT
- | TRBD1 | TRBJ1-2 | TRBV3-1/TRBV3-2 | CASSPGQGSGYTF | TGTGCCAGCAGCCCAGGACAGGGGTCTGGCTACACCTTC
- | - | TRBJ2-4 | TRBV27 | CASSTGRIFGKNIQYF | TGTGCCAGCAGTACAGGAAGGATCTTTGGCAAAAACATTCAGTACTTC
- | - | TRBJ1-6 | TRBV19 | CASSSTSAGDSSLHF | TGTGCCAGTAGTTCAACCTCGGCGGGAGACTCCTCCCTCCACTTT
- | TRBD1 | TRBJ1-5 | TRBV28 | CASSFYPGQGNNQPQHF | TGTGCCAGCAGTTTCTACCCCGGACAGGGGAACAATCAGCCCCAGCATTTT